The entry that follows covers one TCR beta chain sequence. Its specific antigen is unknown. There are no base qualities to consult, and no much larger clone falls within one base. This entry comes from a study of CD8 T cells in Susac syndrome (dated by TCRdb to about 2019). In the study overall: Repertoire sequencing was used to test whether CD8+ T cell activation and differentiation in Susac syndrome was antigen driven. Clonality of the CD8+ T cell repertoire was compared between over 10 healthy donors, about 14 Susac syndrome patients and about 15 multiple sclerosis patients. Broader findings and caveats from the paper: The study acknowledged that relatively few individuals were included in the TCR sequencing and HLA analysis.

Peripheral blood CD8+ and CD4+ T cells from healthy donors, Susac syndrome patients and multiple sclerosis patients were profiled using high-throughput TCR beta sequencing. The healthy donors served as controls matched for age and sex. Bulk CD8+ and CD4+ T cells were purified magnetically by negative isolation, whereas CD8+ TEMRA cells were enriched by FACS. Blood was drawn into EDTA tubes, processed within 24 hours, and PBMCs were isolated by density gradient centrifugation. PBMCs intended for TCR sequencing were frozen in liquid nitrogen and were later thawed in a 37 degrees C water bath. The sorted or isolated CD4+, CD8+ and CD8+ TEMRA cells reached a purity of at least 90%. V is cut back by 6 bases and J by 6 bases, with 11 bases in the junction unmatched. CDR1 and CDR2, per the germline V gene, are MNHEY and SVGEGT. There are 15 amino acids in the CDR3, from cysteine to phenylalanine inclusive. The read is trimmed to its CDR3 DNA, 45 bases read in frame from base 1.

RNA was extracted using the RNeasy kit, and roughly 0.5 to 1 microgram was reverse transcribed with random hexamers. The immunoSEQ multiplex PCR assay, which covers 54 Vbeta and 13 Jbeta segments, was used to amplify TCR beta CDR3 regions. PCR amplification bias was corrected by using a synthetic template baseline for primer optimization and computational correction. Per the original workflow: Reads were annotated to V, D and J genes per IMGT and analyzed with immunoSEQ Analyzer, keeping only productive sequences. Clonality was calculated as one minus the Shannon entropy normalized by log2 of the number of productive unique sequences. Public and private clones were assessed among the 100 most prevalent clones of each patient and control. Clones were defined as Susac-specific if absent from the healthy and MS cohorts, from around 1,000 published viral clones and from other ImmuneACCESS disease sequences. TCRdb reworked the public reads: Q25 trimming with fastp, MiXCR clone assembly, productive beta chains retained. Each CDR3 protein appears once, grouped with its most common genes and DNA. The V and J calls reflect TCRdb's pipeline rather than the authors' work. Here the sample has about 49,000 distinct CDR3 sequences; under 95% occur a single time. The ten most abundant clones make up 0.5% to 0.6% of the sample.

The sequence joins TRBV6-2 or TRBV6-3 to TRBJ2-1; 7 bases in the junction line up with TRBD1. This sequence was found in a human donor in good health. The sequenced sample consisted of CD8+ T cells from PBMCs. In nucleotide form, the sequence is TGTGCCAGCAGCCCTCGGGACAGCCTTCTCAATGAGCAGTTCTTC. Translation gives CASSPRDSLLNEQFF.